The rows below give T cell receptor beta chains drawn from one sample of a study of blood T cell repertoires in COVID-19. TCRdb keeps only in-frame clones here, not all; method: immunoSEQ multiplex PCR. The data hold fewer than 350,000 clones, with 75% to 90% observed a single time. Input material: PBMCs or T cells enriched from blood (not recorded which). The receptor set was obtained from a man aged 55-75 years who had recovered from COVID-19. CDR3s leave out the opening cysteine and the closing phenylalanine or tryptophan. The order of the fields is clone size, V gene, J gene, CDR3 protein. Where a row states a size, it is once, few, many or the class of an expanded clone; other rows omit it.

abundance: .; v_gene: TRBV5-1; j_gene: TRBJ2-5; CDR3aa: ASSPDRQETQY
abundance: once; v_gene: TRBV27; j_gene: TRBJ1-1; CDR3aa: ASRRGGFDTEAF
abundance: once; v_gene: TRBV7-3; j_gene: TRBJ2-3; CDR3aa: ASSLTPAGGTDTQY
abundance: .; v_gene: TRBV28; j_gene: TRBJ1-2; CDR3aa: ASSPPGSLNYGYT
abundance: .; v_gene: TRBV30; j_gene: TRBJ2-7; CDR3aa: AWSGVTYEQY
abundance: .; v_gene: TRBV11-2; j_gene: TRBJ1-5; CDR3aa: ASSLVGSQPQH
abundance: .; v_gene: TRBV5-1; j_gene: TRBJ1-4; CDR3aa: ASSLAGGDATNEKLF
abundance: .; v_gene: TRBV3-1/TRBV3-2; j_gene: TRBJ2-3; CDR3aa: ASSQDLTSGYGDTQY
abundance: .; v_gene: TRBV28; j_gene: TRBJ2-3; CDR3aa: ASSPLLGGTDTQY
abundance: .; v_gene: TRBV15; j_gene: TRBJ2-7; CDR3aa: ATSRELEGNYEQY
abundance: .; v_gene: TRBV3-1/TRBV3-2; j_gene: TRBJ1-1; CDR3aa: ASTTNPGNTEAF
abundance: .; v_gene: TRBV2; j_gene: TRBJ2-3; CDR3aa: ASSATSGRADTQY
abundance: .; v_gene: TRBV5-1; j_gene: TRBJ2-2; CDR3aa: ASSSGLAVLTGELF
abundance: .; v_gene: TRBV12-3/TRBV12-4; j_gene: TRBJ2-1; CDR3aa: ASRQGAHNEQF
abundance: .; v_gene: TRBV9; j_gene: TRBJ2-7; CDR3aa: ASSVTGSLHEQY
abundance: .; v_gene: TRBV24-1; j_gene: TRBJ1-2; CDR3aa: ATSDPQNPANYGYT
abundance: .; v_gene: TRBV24-1; j_gene: TRBJ2-3; CDR3aa: ATSDPQGRAGTDTQY
abundance: .; v_gene: TRBV7-4; j_gene: TRBJ2-7; CDR3aa: ASSPSNTAYEQY
abundance: .; v_gene: TRBV11-1; j_gene: TRBJ2-5; CDR3aa: ASSLGLAGETQY
abundance: .; v_gene: TRBV7-9; j_gene: TRBJ2-1; CDR3aa: ASSKSGRNYNEQF
abundance: .; v_gene: TRBV5-1; j_gene: TRBJ1-3; CDR3aa: ASSPGQGFPGNTIY
abundance: .; v_gene: TRBV5-1; j_gene: TRBJ1-4; CDR3aa: ASSMGQGTNEKLF
abundance: .; v_gene: TRBV7-9; j_gene: TRBJ1-6; CDR3aa: ASSLESVNNSPLH
abundance: few; v_gene: TRBV12-3/TRBV12-4; j_gene: TRBJ2-7; CDR3aa: ASSPGLEREQY
abundance: .; v_gene: TRBV5-1; j_gene: TRBJ1-1; CDR3aa: ASSLYGGNTEAF
abundance: once; v_gene: TRBV10-1; j_gene: TRBJ2-1; CDR3aa: ASSEKLSGLAGYNEQF
abundance: few; v_gene: TRBV5-1; j_gene: TRBJ2-7; CDR3aa: ASSPPVTETSRQY
abundance: .; v_gene: TRBV6-5; j_gene: TRBJ1-2; CDR3aa: ASIRRGSDYGYT
abundance: .; v_gene: TRBV7-3; j_gene: TRBJ2-7; CDR3aa: ASSFDSGGYEQY
abundance: .; v_gene: TRBV2; j_gene: TRBJ2-3; CDR3aa: ASSRLTAGDTQY
abundance: .; v_gene: TRBV5-1; j_gene: TRBJ2-7; CDR3aa: ASSLGRDTPYEQY
abundance: .; v_gene: TRBV21-1; j_gene: TRBJ1-2; CDR3aa: ASEIKDRARGYT
abundance: .; v_gene: TRBV28; j_gene: TRBJ2-5; CDR3aa: ASSDRGTQY
abundance: .; v_gene: TRBV19; j_gene: TRBJ2-5; CDR3aa: ASSIRTSARQETQY
abundance: .; v_gene: TRBV9; j_gene: TRBJ1-3; CDR3aa: ASSATGTTGNTIY
abundance: once; v_gene: TRBV27; j_gene: TRBJ2-2; CDR3aa: ASKSGTATGELF
abundance: .; v_gene: TRBV18; j_gene: TRBJ2-7; CDR3aa: ASSRQEGASYEQY
abundance: .; v_gene: TRBV28; j_gene: TRBJ2-7; CDR3aa: ASRTTGGAEGEQY
abundance: .; v_gene: TRBV24-1; j_gene: TRBJ2-1; CDR3aa: ATSDPGTSGYNEQF
abundance: .; v_gene: TRBV2; j_gene: TRBJ1-3; CDR3aa: ASSALGTVNSGNTIY
abundance: .; v_gene: TRBV6-5; j_gene: TRBJ1-2; CDR3aa: ASRDSNNYGYT
abundance: .; v_gene: TRBV9; j_gene: TRBJ2-1; CDR3aa: ASSPGGTSGYNEQF
abundance: .; v_gene: TRBV7-3; j_gene: TRBJ2-3; CDR3aa: ASSRGGGRASDTQY
abundance: .; v_gene: TRBV3-1/TRBV3-2; j_gene: TRBJ2-3; CDR3aa: ASSHPANPTDTQY
abundance: .; v_gene: TRBV5-1; j_gene: TRBJ2-2; CDR3aa: ASSLDGRAGDTGELF
abundance: .; v_gene: TRBV2; j_gene: TRBJ1-6; CDR3aa: ASRVLAANSPLH
abundance: .; v_gene: TRBV28; j_gene: TRBJ1-1; CDR3aa: ASSLPGTGIEAF
abundance: .; v_gene: TRBV28; j_gene: TRBJ2-1; CDR3aa: ASSGRSELNEQF
abundance: .; v_gene: TRBV5-1; j_gene: TRBJ2-5; CDR3aa: ASASTGTSWETQY
abundance: .; v_gene: TRBV19; j_gene: TRBJ2-4; CDR3aa: ASSIIGTSGRTLAKNIQY
abundance: .; v_gene: TRBV19; j_gene: TRBJ1-5; CDR3aa: AGNSFGQPQH
abundance: .; v_gene: TRBV19; j_gene: TRBJ2-3; CDR3aa: ASSIRRTSGSRFSTDTQY
abundance: .; v_gene: TRBV7-6; j_gene: TRBJ2-1; CDR3aa: ASSPLTSGSPRNEQF
abundance: .; v_gene: TRBV7-3; j_gene: TRBJ1-2; CDR3aa: ASSLGPGSGYT
abundance: .; v_gene: TRBV11-2; j_gene: TRBJ2-2; CDR3aa: ASSPPGGTGELF
abundance: .; v_gene: TRBV5-6; j_gene: TRBJ2-3; CDR3aa: ASSYGSSTDTQY
abundance: .; v_gene: TRBV6-5; j_gene: TRBJ1-1; CDR3aa: ASSYRTRGTEAF
abundance: .; v_gene: TRBV24-1; j_gene: TRBJ2-2; CDR3aa: ATSDPRTGGFGGELF
abundance: once; v_gene: TRBV7-9; j_gene: TRBJ1-4; CDR3aa: ASSLWQVNEKLF